What follows are 4 T cell receptor beta chains derived from one specimen sequenced in a study of T cell repertoires in cytomegalovirus infection (dated by TCRdb to the late 2010s). The treatment or condition label on this specimen signifies: in vitro stimulation with specific CMV peptide epitopes to enrich CMV-specific T cells. The data were produced on an Illumina HiSeq 1500. The public reads were run again by TCRdb, first through fastp at Q25 and then through MiXCR, and only productive beta chains were kept. Merged by CDR3 protein, the rows form single entries marked with the most common genes and DNA. This sample is represented by approximately 120,000 distinct CDR3 sequences; approximately 30% of them were singletons. Jointly, the top ten make up under 70% of the sample. What these receptors recognize is not known. Specimen: CD8+ T cells from cultured PBMCs, collected from culture after CMV antigen stimulation. These receptors came from a human donor in good health (CMV status not recorded). Some clones in this sample may be carry-over from other donors' samples.

A few counts support this clonotype. The V and J genes are TRBV6-6 and TRBJ2-7; TRBD1 matches 9 bases. This CDR3 has 15 residues. The J segment lost 7 bases and the V segment lost 5 bases, leaving 12 bases of the junction unmatched. Germline V CDR1 and CDR2: MNHNY, SVGAGI (reference sequence). The CDR3 nucleotides are TGTGCCAGCAGTGTCCGGGACAGGGCCCTCCTAGAGCAGTACTTC. Translating it yields CASSVRDRALLEQYF.

This clonotype showed up just a few times. V gene TRBV3-1 combines with J gene TRBJ1-4, with unresolved D. The CDR3 covers 14 residues. V was trimmed by 0 bases and J by 5 bases, leaving 7 bases between them. The germline CDR1 and CDR2 sequences are LGHDT and YNNKEL (reference sequence). The CDR3 loop reads CASSQDYSNEKLFF. In DNA form, the CDR3 reads TGTGCCAGCAGCCAAGATTACAGCAATGAAAAACTGTTTTTT.

There are a few counts of this clonotype. The chain recombines TRBV2 with TRBJ2-5; TRBD1 is a possible D gene (5 bases). The CDR3 extends over 16 amino acids. Germline CDR1 is SNHLY and CDR2 is FYNNEI. Trimming took 2 bases from V and 3 from J, leaving 16 bases between them. In nucleotides, the CDR3 is TGTGCCAGCAGTGAATTGGGTCGGGTCAGGGAAGAGACCCAGTACTTC. This encodes CASSELGRVREETQYF.

V gene TRBV15 combines with J gene TRBJ2-7; 8 nucleotides line up with TRBD2. J gave up 5 bases and V 0 bases, and 6 bases lay outside the gene matches. Germline CDR1 and CDR2: LNHNV and YYDKDF (reference sequence). The CDR3 has 15 amino acids. CDR3: CATSRDPGGPDEQYF. Written as DNA, the CDR3 is TGTGCCACCAGCAGAGATCCGGGGGGGCCCGACGAGCAGTACTTC.